This TCR beta chain was recorded in a study of blood T cell repertoires in COVID-19. TCRdb's copy holds only in-frame clones and misses some; the assay was immunoSEQ multiplex PCR. The data show some 150,000 clones, with approximately 87% seen just once and roughly 9.7% held by the top ten. The CDR3 sequence is 14 residues long. The germline V gene has CDR1 SGDLS and CDR2 YYNGEE. Trimming cost V 3 bases and J 7 bases; bases outside gene matches: 8. The TCR originated in a woman aged 55-69 years with COVID-19, enrolled during active disease. V and J are TRBV9 and TRBJ1-1, with 8 bases that match TRBD1. The sample taken for sequencing was peripheral blood. The CDR3 nucleotides are TGTGCCAGCAGCGCCGCGGACAGGGTTTTTGAAGCTTTCTTT. Protein product: CASSAADRVFEAFF.